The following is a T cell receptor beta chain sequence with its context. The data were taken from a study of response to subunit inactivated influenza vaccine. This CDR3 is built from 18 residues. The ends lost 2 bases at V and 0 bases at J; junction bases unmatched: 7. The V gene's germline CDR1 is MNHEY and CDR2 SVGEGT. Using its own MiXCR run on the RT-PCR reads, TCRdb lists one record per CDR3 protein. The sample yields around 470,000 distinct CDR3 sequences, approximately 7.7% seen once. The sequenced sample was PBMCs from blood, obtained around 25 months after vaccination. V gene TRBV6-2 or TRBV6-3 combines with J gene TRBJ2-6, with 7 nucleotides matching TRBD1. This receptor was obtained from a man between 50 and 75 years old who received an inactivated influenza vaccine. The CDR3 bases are TGTGCCAGCAGTTACCCATCGGGACAGATCTCTGGGGCCAACGTCCTGACTTTC. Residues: CASSYPSGQISGANVLTF.